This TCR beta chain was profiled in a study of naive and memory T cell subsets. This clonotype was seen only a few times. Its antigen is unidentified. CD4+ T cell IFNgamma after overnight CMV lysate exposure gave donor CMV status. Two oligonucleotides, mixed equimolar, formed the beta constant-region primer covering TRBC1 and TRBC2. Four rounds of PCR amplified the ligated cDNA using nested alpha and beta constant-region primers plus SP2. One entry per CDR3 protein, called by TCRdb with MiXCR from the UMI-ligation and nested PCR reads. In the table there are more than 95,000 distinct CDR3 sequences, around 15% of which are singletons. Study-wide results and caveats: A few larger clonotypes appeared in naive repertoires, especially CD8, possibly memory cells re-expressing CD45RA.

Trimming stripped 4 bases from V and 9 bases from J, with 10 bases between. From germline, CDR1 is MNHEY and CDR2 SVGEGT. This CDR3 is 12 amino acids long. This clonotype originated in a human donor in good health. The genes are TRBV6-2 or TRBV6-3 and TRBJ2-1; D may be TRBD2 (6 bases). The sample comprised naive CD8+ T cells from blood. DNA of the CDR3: TGTGCCAGCAGTTGGAGTAGCGGTGAGCAGTTCTTC. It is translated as CASSWSSGEQFF.